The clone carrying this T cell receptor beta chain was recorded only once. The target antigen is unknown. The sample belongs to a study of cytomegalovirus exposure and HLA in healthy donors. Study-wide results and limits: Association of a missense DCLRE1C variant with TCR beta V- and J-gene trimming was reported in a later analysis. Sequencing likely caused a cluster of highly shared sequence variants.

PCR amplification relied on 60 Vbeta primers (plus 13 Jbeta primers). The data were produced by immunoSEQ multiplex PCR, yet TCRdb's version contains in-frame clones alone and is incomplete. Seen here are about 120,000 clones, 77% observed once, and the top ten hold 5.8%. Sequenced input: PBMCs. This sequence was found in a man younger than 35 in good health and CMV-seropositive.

CDR3 nucleotide sequence: TGCGCCAGCAGCTTAGCCCAGGCAACTAATGAAAAACTGTTTTTT. Residues: CASSLAQATNEKLFF. This chain joins TRBV5-1 and TRBJ1-4, with D unresolved. The CDR3 consists of 15 residues. The V gene lost 2 bases and the J gene lost 0 bases, with 8 bases spanning the gap. From germline, CDR1 is SGHRS and CDR2 YFSETQ. The complete variable domain, with remaining parts taken from reference TRBV5-1 and TRBJ1-4, reads KAGVTQTPRYLIKTRGQQVTLSCSPISGHRSVSWYQQTPGQGLQFLFEYFSETQRNKGNFPGRFSGRQFSNSRSEMNVSTLELGDSALYLCASSLAQATNEKLFFGSGTQLSVL.